The next 20 T cell receptor beta chains were all read from a single sample in a study of T-cell reconstitution after alpha-beta-depleted transplantation in children. Unique molecular identifiers were used in preparing the TCRbeta library. MiXCR, applied by TCRdb to the PCR reads, yields one record per CDR3 protein. The table lists hundreds of thousands of distinct CDR3 sequences, roughly 11% of them singletons. Sequenced here: PBMCs, sampled before TCRalphabeta/CD19-depleted stem cell transplant. The receptor source for this set is a child less than two years old with acute myeloid leukemia, due to receive a stem cell transplant.

This clonotype came up many times. V is TRBV5-1 and J is TRBJ2-3; 8 bases map to TRBD1. Per germline, CDR1 SGHRS and CDR2 YFSETQ. This CDR3 is built from 14 residues. Trimming removed 3 bases from V and 4 bases from J; junction bases left unmatched: 4. DNA of the CDR3: TGCGCCAGCAGCTATGGACAGGGTCCAGATACGCAGTATTTT. It is translated as CASSYGQGPDTQYF.

This clonotype was found many times. The CDR3 bases are TGTGCCAGCAGCCAAGGGGACAGGGCGGACACTGAAGCTTTCTTT. This encodes CASSQGDRADTEAFF. The chain joins TRBV3-1 to TRBJ1-1; TRBD1 matches 9 bases. From germline, CDR1 is LGHDT and CDR2 YNNKEL (reference sequence). The CDR3 consists of 15 residues. V shed 1 base and J 3 bases; nucleotides not matched to a gene: 3. Full variable domain (remainder filled in from reference TRBV3-1 and TRBJ1-1): DTAVSQTPKYLVTQMGNDKSIKCEQNLGHDTMYWYKQDSKKFLKIMFSYNNKELIINETVPNRFSPKSPDKAHLNLHINSLELGDSAVYFCASSQGDRADTEAFFGQGTRLTVV.

The V and J genes are TRBV2 and TRBJ2-7; 9 bases are a match to TRBD1. The length of the CDR3 is 15 residues. Germline CDR1 and CDR2: SNHLY and FYNNEI. V was clipped by 3 bases and J by 5 bases; unmatched bases: 8. Written as DNA, the CDR3 is TGTGCCAGCAGTGAGGGGGACAGGGTGGTTCACGAGCAGTACTTC. This sequence encodes CASSEGDRVVHEQYF.

A note on this clonotype: A much larger clonotype is one base distant, so this may be a read error. V is TRBV19 and J is TRBJ2-1; D is unresolved. The CDR3 is 13 residues long. CDR1 and CDR2 from the germline V gene are LNHDA and SQIVND (reference sequence). Here the CDR3 reads CVSTFRAHNEQFF. The CDR3, as DNA: TGTGTCAGTACCTTCCGGGCCCACAATGAGCAGTTCTTC.

The table lists this clonotype with many counts. The V gene is TRBV28, the J gene TRBJ2-7; tentative D call: TRBD2 (7 bases). The CDR3 runs to 13 residues. Germline lookup yields CDR1 MDHEN and CDR2 SYDVKM. Trimming took 5 bases from V and 7 from J, leaving 15 bases between them. As DNA, the CDR3 is TGTGCCAGCAGTAAGGGGGGGGGGAGAGAGCAGTACTTC. Its protein product is CASSKGGGREQYF.

Ten or more counts support this clonotype. This rearrangement joins TRBV27 to TRBJ1-6, with unresolved D. The CDR3 runs 14 residues. Trimming pared 2 bases from V and 7 bases from J, leaving 9 bases between. The germline gives CDR1 MNHEY, CDR2 SMNVEV (reference sequence). The CDR3 nucleotides are TGTGCCAGCAGTTTAACACGATGGAATTCACCCCTCCACTTT. It specifies CASSLTRWNSPLHF.

This clonotype was observed many times. The chain has TRBV28 and TRBJ2-7, with 7 bases aligning to TRBD1. Looked up from germline, CDR1 is MDHEN and CDR2 is SYDVKM. Germline trimming cut 1 base from V and 3 bases from J; bases unmatched to any gene: 3. The CDR3 is 14 residues long. CDR3 region: CASSLSRQGYEQYF. The CDR3 DNA follows: TGTGCCAGCAGTTTATCCCGACAGGGCTACGAGCAGTACTTC.

To note about this clonotype: A single base separates this from a much larger clone, so it may be a read error. This chain joins TRBV3-1 and TRBJ2-7; the D is unclear. This CDR3 region has 18 residues. Germline CDR1 and CDR2: LGHDT and YNNKEL (reference sequence). In DNA, the CDR3 is TGTGTCAGCAGCCAAGAGGATTTTCGCAGCGCGTTCTCCTACGAGCAGTACTTC. Translated: CVSSQEDFRSAFSYEQYF.

This clonotype was seen ten or more times. This chain joins TRBV29-1 and TRBJ2-1, with 10 bases fitting TRBD2. Trimming removed 7 bases from V and 4 bases from J; junction bases left unmatched: 7. Looked up from germline, CDR1 is SQVTM and CDR2 is ANQGSEA. The CDR3 sequence is 14 residues long. This CDR3 reads CSAGLAEKYNEQFF. The CDR3 region has the DNA TGCAGCGCCGGACTAGCGGAGAAATACAATGAGCAGTTCTTC.

This clonotype was observed at least ten times. The chain recombines TRBV25-1 with TRBJ2-2; 10 nucleotides agree with TRBD1. Germline V gives CDR1 MGHDK, CDR2 SYGVNS. Unmatched junction bases numbered 5, after V lost 1 base and J lost 6 bases. The CDR3 extends over 16 amino acids. The CDR3 region has the DNA TGTGCCAGCAGTGAATCCGGGACAGGGGTTGCCGGGGAGCTGTTTTTT. This codes for CASSESGTGVAGELFF.

The chain is built from TRBV9 and TRBJ1-1, with 7 nucleotides matching TRBD1. The CDR3 extends over 16 amino acids. Germline trimming cut 4 bases from V and 3 bases from J; bases unmatched to any gene: 12. The germline V gene has CDR1 SGDLS and CDR2 YYNGEE. The CDR3 is CASSPRTGLMDTEAFF. As DNA, the CDR3 is TGTGCCAGCAGCCCAAGGACAGGACTTATGGACACTGAAGCTTTCTTT.

This clonotype came up many times. This chain connects TRBV12-3 or TRBV12-4 to TRBJ1-2; 7 bases align to TRBD1. Losses at the gene ends were 7 bases for V and 8 bases for J; bases not matched to a gene: 13. This CDR3 contains 14 residues. Written as DNA, the CDR3 is TGTGCCAGCACCTATGACAGCCCAGGGGGAGGCTACACCTTC. It yields the protein CASTYDSPGGGYTF.

This clonotype has ten or more counts. The chain carries TRBV20-1 and TRBJ2-3, with 16 bases that match TRBD2. CDR1 is DFQATT, CDR2 SNEGSKA, per germline (reference sequence). The CDR3 is 15 residues long. After removal of 3 bases from V and 5 bases from J, the junction contained 2 bases not matched to a gene. DNA of the CDR3: TGCAGTGCTAGCGGGACTAGCGGGGGGGAAGATACGCAGTATTTT. This codes for CSASGTSGGEDTQYF.

Of note for this clonotype: A single base separates this from a much larger clone, so it may be a read error. This chain uses TRBV6-1 with TRBJ1-2, with no clear D. Trimming took 4 bases from V and 7 from J, leaving 13 bases between them. This CDR3 comprises 13 residues. Germline V CDR1 and CDR2: MNHNS, SASEGT. The CDR3 loop is CASSADIKAGYTF. The CDR3 nucleotides are TGTGCCAGCAGTGCCGACATTAAGGCTGGCTACACCTTC.

Ten or more counts support this clonotype. The rearrangement links TRBV28 to TRBJ2-3; 11 nucleotides align to TRBD1. J was trimmed by 4 bases and V by 7 bases; bases with no gene match: 10. Germline CDR1 is MDHEN and CDR2 is SYDVKM. CDR3 length: 16 residues. The CDR3 DNA reads TGTGCCAGCACCTCTAGAGGACAGGGGGCTGCAGATACGCAGTATTTT. It specifies CASTSRGQGAADTQYF.

At least ten counts were recorded for this clonotype. The V gene is TRBV12-3 or TRBV12-4, the J gene TRBJ2-7; D could derive from TRBD1 or TRBD2 (5 bases each). The CDR3 length is 14 residues. V lost 5 bases to trimming and J lost 3 bases, with 14 bases between them. This CDR3 is CASSVRDLVYEQYF. CDR3 sequence (DNA): TGTGCCAGCAGTGTGAGGGACCTCGTCTACGAGCAGTACTTC.

The chain is built from TRBV20-1 and TRBJ2-1; D might be TRBD1 (8 bases). Trimming pared 5 bases from V and 12 bases from J, leaving 23 bases between. CDR1 DFQATT and CDR2 SNEGSKA come from the germline V gene (reference sequence). The CDR3 is 14 amino acids. CDR3 sequence (DNA): TGCAGTGCTGGGACTAACAGGGGGATGCGTGTGCAGTTCTTC. Protein sequence: CSAGTNRGMRVQFF.

This clonotype was counted ten times or more. J is TRBJ1-4 and V is TRBV5-1, with 8 nucleotides matching TRBD1. V trimming: 4 bases; J trimming: 7 bases; junction bases outside the gene matches: 6. Germline CDR1 SGHRS, CDR2 YFSETQ. The CDR3 sequence is 14 residues long. CDR3 loop: CASSPQGAGEKLFF. In DNA, the CDR3 is TGCGCCAGCAGCCCCCAGGGGGCTGGTGAAAAACTGTTTTTT.

This clonotype occurred many times. V is TRBV5-1 and J is TRBJ2-1; TRBD2 agrees at 8 bases. The length of the CDR3 is 14 residues. Per the germline V gene, CDR1 is SGHRS and CDR2 is YFSETQ. V lost 1 base, J lost 4 bases, and 1 base stayed unmatched. CDR3: CASSLPSGYNEQFF. Here the CDR3 DNA reads TGCGCCAGCAGCTTGCCTAGCGGGTACAATGAGCAGTTCTTC.

This clonotype appeared many times. The CDR3 DNA is TGCAGTGCTAGAGATATCCGGGGGGTCATCTACACAGATACGCAGTATTTT. It codes for CSARDIRGVIYTDTQYF. This chain links TRBV20-1 with TRBJ2-3, with TRBD2 identical over 7 bases. Germline V CDR1 and CDR2: DFQATT, SNEGSKA (reference sequence). Trimming removed 0 bases from V and 2 bases from J; junction bases left unmatched: 11. The CDR3 spans 17 residues.